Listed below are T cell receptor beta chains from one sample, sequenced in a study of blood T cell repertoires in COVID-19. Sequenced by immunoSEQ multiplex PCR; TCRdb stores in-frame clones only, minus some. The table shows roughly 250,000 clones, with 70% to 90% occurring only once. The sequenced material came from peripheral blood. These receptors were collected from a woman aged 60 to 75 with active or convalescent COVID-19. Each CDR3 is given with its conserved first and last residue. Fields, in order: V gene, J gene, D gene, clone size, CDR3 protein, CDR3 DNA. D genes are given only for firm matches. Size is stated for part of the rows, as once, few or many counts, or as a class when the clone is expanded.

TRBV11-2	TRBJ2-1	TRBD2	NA	CASSRSGREYNEQFF	TGTGCCAGCAGCCGGAGCGGGAGAGAGTACAATGAGCAGTTCTTC
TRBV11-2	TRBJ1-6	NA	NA	CASSTDLNSPLHF	TGTGCCAGCAGTACAGATCTCAATTCACCCCTCCACTTT
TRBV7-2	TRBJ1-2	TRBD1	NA	CASSLQGGGYTF	TGTGCCAGCAGTTTACAGGGGGGTGGCTACACCTTC
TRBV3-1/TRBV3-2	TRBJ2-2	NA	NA	CASSQVTTNTGELFF	TGTGCCAGCAGCCAGGTCACTACCAACACCGGGGAGCTGTTTTTT
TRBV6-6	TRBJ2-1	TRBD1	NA	CASQTTGTGGINEQFF	TGTGCCAGCCAAACAACCGGGACAGGGGGCATCAATGAGCAGTTCTTC
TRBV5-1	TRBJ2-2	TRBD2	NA	CASSLTSGRANTGELFF	TGCGCCAGCAGCTTGACTAGCGGGAGGGCCAACACCGGGGAGCTGTTTTTT
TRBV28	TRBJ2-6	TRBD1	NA	CASSSGTGTNSGANVLTF	TGTGCCAGCAGTTCGGGGACAGGGACAAACTCTGGGGCCAACGTCCTGACTTTC
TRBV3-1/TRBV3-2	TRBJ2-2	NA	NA	CASSQQYLNTGELFF	TGTGCCAGCAGCCAACAATACCTAAACACCGGGGAGCTGTTTTTT
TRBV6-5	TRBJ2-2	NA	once	CASSYFVGNTGELFF	TGTGCCAGCAGTTACTTCGTCGGGAACACCGGGGAGCTGTTTTTT
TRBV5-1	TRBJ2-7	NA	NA	CASSLTELGLVHYEQYF	TGCGCCAGCAGCTTGACTGAACTCGGACTCGTTCACTACGAGCAGTACTTC
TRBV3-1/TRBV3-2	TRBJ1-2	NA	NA	CASSRQGDYGYTF	TGTGCCAGCAGCCGACAAGGTGACTATGGCTACACCTTC